This T cell receptor beta chain was obtained from a study of cytomegalovirus exposure and HLA in healthy donors. PCR employed 60 Vbeta and 13 Jbeta primers. Measured with immunoSEQ multiplex PCR; TCRdb has only the in-frame clones, and not every one. The sample shows some 160,000 clones, roughly three quarters of them seen only once. Germline V gives CDR1 MDHEN, CDR2 SYDVKM. CDR3 length equals 13 residues. The V and J ends lost 6 bases and 3 bases, in that order; junction bases with no gene match: 4. The rearrangement uses TRBV28 and TRBJ2-5, with 7 bases lining up with TRBD1. Sequencing was carried out using PBMCs. This receptor was identified in a man in his sixties in good health and CMV-seronegative. CDR3 region: CASRFTGEETQYF. In DNA form, the CDR3 reads TGTGCCAGCAGATTTACAGGGGAAGAGACCCAGTACTTC.